The 21 T cell receptor beta chains in this list originate from one sample, sequenced in a study of CD8+ T cells in alopecia areata. Isolated RNA was reverse transcribed into cDNA used as the sequencing template. The repertoire was sequenced with immunoSEQ multiplex PCR; TCRdb's copy has only in-frame clones and lacks some. The table records more than 150,000 clones, 45% to 65% of them present only once. Treatment reported: oral pan-JAK inhibitor, 5-10 mg twice daily. The sample was CD4+ T cells sorted from blood, taken at week 4, from a patient treated with tofacitinib. Source of these receptors: a human donor with alopecia areata.

The CDR3 here is CSVMTGRDSYNEQFF. DNA for the CDR3: TGCAGCGTAATGACAGGGAGAGACTCCTACAATGAGCAGTTCTTC. The rearrangement joins TRBV29-1 to TRBJ2-1; 7 bases align to TRBD1. The V gene end was trimmed by 6 bases and the J gene end by 0 bases; junction bases not matched to a gene: 8. There are 15 residues in the CDR3. Germline loops: CDR1 SQVTM, CDR2 ANQGSEA.

The genes are TRBV6-7 and TRBJ1-2; D gene uncertain. TRBV6-7 is sorted into the ORF group, with uncertain function. CDR3 length: 10 residues. The germline V and J ends were trimmed by 6 bases and 7 bases, with 6 bases remaining between them. The CDR3 DNA is TGTGCCAGCAGAAGCCGTGGCTACACCTTC. As protein: CASRSRGYTF.

This chain uses TRBV7-9 with TRBJ1-2; D remains unclear. The length of the CDR3 is 13 residues. Germline CDR1 is SEHNR and CDR2 is FQNEAQ (reference sequence). V was trimmed by 2 bases and J by 8 bases, leaving 12 bases between them. This CDR3 is CASSLTPGRGYTF. As DNA, the CDR3 is TGTGCCAGCAGCTTAACACCGGGGAGAGGCTACACCTTC.

The rearrangement links TRBV29-1 to TRBJ2-5; maybe TRBD1 (6 bases). The V and J ends lost 8 bases and 5 bases respectively, with 15 bases between them. CDR1 and CDR2 (germline): SQVTM, ANQGSEA. This CDR3 contains 12 residues. The CDR3 spells CSHGTSYETQYF. The CDR3 nucleotides read TGCAGCCACGGGACATCCTACGAGACCCAGTACTTC.

This clone was detected only once. This chain joins TRBV6-5 and TRBJ2-6, with D possibly TRBD2 on 5 matching bases. Germline CDR1 MNHEY, CDR2 SVGAGI. CDR3 length equals 14 residues. Trimming pared 6 bases from V and 4 bases from J, leaving 10 bases between. CDR3 in DNA: TGTGCCAGCAGACCCTGGAGGGGGGCCAACGTCCTGACTTTC. It translates to CASRPWRGANVLTF.

This chain links TRBV7-3 with TRBJ1-2; tentatively, D is TRBD1 (5 bases). CDR3 length equals 15 residues. Germline CDR1 and CDR2: SGHTA and FQGTGA. Trimming pared 3 bases from V and 4 bases from J, leaving 15 bases between. The CDR3 protein is CASSLGTTIAYGYTF. In nucleotides, the CDR3 is TGTGCCAGCAGCTTGGGGACGACGATCGCCTATGGCTACACCTTC.

This clone was recorded a few times. The rearrangement uses TRBV6-5 and TRBJ1-1; a weak D match, TRBD1 (5 bases). The V gene lost 7 bases and the J gene lost 1 base, with 13 bases spanning the gap. This CDR3 region has 14 residues. Germline assignment: CDR1 MNHEY and CDR2 SVGAGI. For the CDR3, the DNA is TGTGCCAGCAATACCGGGACGGGGAACACTGAAGCTTTCTTT. Its translation: CASNTGTGNTEAFF.

In its sample, this clone was seen a few times. The chain has TRBV6-5 and TRBJ2-2; D remains unclear. V dropped 6 bases and J dropped 3 bases, with 14 bases sitting between them. This CDR3 has 15 amino acids. Germline CDR1 is MNHEY and CDR2 is SVGAGI. CDR3 nucleotides: TGTGCCAGCAGCCTAGACCGGATCGACACCGGGGAGCTGTTTTTT. Translating gives CASSLDRIDTGELFF.

The chain has TRBV29-1 and TRBJ2-5; D might be TRBD1 or TRBD2, each matching 5 bases. Trimming removed 2 bases from V and 7 bases from J, with 11 bases in between. Per the germline V gene, CDR1 is SQVTM and CDR2 is ANQGSEA. The CDR3 is 12 amino acids. CDR3 nucleotide sequence: TGCAGCGTTGAACAGCCGAGGGGGACCCAGTACTTC. Its protein is CSVEQPRGTQYF.

This clone has just a few counts. This chain joins TRBV30 and TRBJ1-5; no definite D call. Trimming stripped 3 bases from V and 0 bases from J, with 6 bases between. This CDR3 spans 13 amino acids. Germline V CDR1 and CDR2: GTSNPN, SVGIG (reference sequence). In DNA, the CDR3 is TGTGCCTGGAGGGGATATAGCAATCAGCCCCAGCATTTT. Translated: CAWRGYSNQPQHF.

The chain employs TRBV28 and TRBJ2-1, with a tentative D call TRBD1 (5 bases). The germline V gene has CDR1 MDHEN and CDR2 SYDVKM. V was cut by 3 bases and J by 8 bases, with 11 bases left in between. The CDR3 loop spans 13 amino acids. The CDR3 loop is CASSFGSGYEQFF. In DNA form, the CDR3 reads TGTGCCAGCAGTTTTGGGTCAGGGTATGAGCAGTTCTTC.

V is TRBV20-1 and J is TRBJ2-3; D not resolved. Trimming took off 1 base at V and 6 bases at J, with 5 bases between the two ends. The CDR3 loop spans 11 amino acids. Germline V gives CDR1 DFQATT, CDR2 SNEGSKA (reference sequence). The CDR3 is CSARVRDTQYF. In DNA form, the CDR3 reads TGCAGTGCTAGAGTCCGCGATACGCAGTATTTT.

In its sample, this clone was seen a few times. The rearrangement joins TRBV5-1 to TRBJ2-1; a possible D gene is TRBD2 (6 bases). The germline V gene encodes CDR1 SGHRS and CDR2 YFSETQ. The CDR3 is made up of 15 amino acids. Trimming removed 2 bases from V and 0 bases from J, with 9 bases in between. CDR3 sequence reads: CASSLKAGSYNEQFF. For the CDR3, the DNA is TGCGCCAGCAGCTTAAAAGCGGGCTCCTACAATGAGCAGTTCTTC.

The chain employs TRBV29-1 and TRBJ1-6; no clear D. Trimming shortened V by 6 bases and J by 8 bases, and 17 bases separated the two germline ends. The germline gives CDR1 SQVTM, CDR2 ANQGSEA. This CDR3 comprises 14 residues. The CDR3: CSVGPIQADSPLHF. In DNA form, the CDR3 reads TGCAGCGTCGGACCGATCCAGGCTGATTCACCCCTCCACTTT.

In this sample, this clone turned up many times. The chain carries TRBV6-6 and TRBJ1-5, with 7 bases fitting TRBD1. The germline gives CDR1 MNHNY, CDR2 SVGAGI (reference sequence). With 6 bases clipped from V and 1 base from J, the junction kept 3 bases outside the gene matches. This CDR3 region has 14 residues. The CDR3 sequence is CASSPQGSNQPQHF. In DNA, the CDR3 is TGTGCCAGCAGCCCACAGGGGAGCAATCAGCCCCAGCATTTT.

The genes are TRBV29-1 and TRBJ2-5, with a possible D match to TRBD2 (7 bases). This CDR3 spans 13 amino acids. CDR1 and CDR2 from the germline V gene are SQVTM and ANQGSEA. V lost 6 bases to trimming and J lost 1 base, with 12 bases between them. The CDR3 loop reads CSVSRGGQETQYF. For the CDR3, the DNA is TGCAGCGTCTCAAGGGGGGGCCAAGAGACCCAGTACTTC.

V is TRBV28 and J is TRBJ2-1; no definite D call. The CDR3 is 14 amino acids. Germline loops: CDR1 MDHEN, CDR2 SYDVKM. Deletions cut 3 bases from V and 7 bases from J, with 13 bases between. CDR3 sequence reads: CASSFGSLFNEQFF. The CDR3 DNA is TGTGCCAGCAGTTTTGGTTCGTTATTTAATGAGCAGTTCTTC.

The J gene is TRBJ2-5, the V gene TRBV2, with 15 positions matching TRBD2. Trimming removed 7 bases from V and 8 bases from J; junction bases left unmatched: 5. CDR1 is SNHLY, CDR2 FYNNEI, per germline. The CDR3 length is 14 residues. CDR3 in amino acids: CASKRTSGGATQYF. The DNA of the CDR3 is TGTGCCAGCAAAAGGACTAGCGGGGGGGCTACCCAGTACTTC.

The gene calls are TRBV7-2 and TRBJ1-3; D gene uncertain. The CDR3 is made up of 14 amino acids. Germline CDR1 SGHTA, CDR2 FQGNSA. Trimming took 5 bases from V and 0 from J, leaving 8 bases between them. This CDR3 is CASSAGFSGNTIYF. The CDR3 nucleotides read TGTGCCAGCAGCGCAGGTTTCTCTGGAAACACCATATATTTT.

The chain uses TRBV29-1 and TRBJ1-5, with D possibly TRBD1 on 5 matching bases. V was trimmed by 6 bases and J by 4 bases, leaving 13 bases between them. The CDR3 loop spans 13 amino acids. CDR1 SQVTM and CDR2 ANQGSEA come from the germline V gene. CDR3 sequence reads: CSVGDGWNQPQHF. CDR3 nucleotide sequence: TGCAGCGTAGGGGACGGGTGGAATCAGCCCCAGCATTTT.

This clone has just a few counts. The chain is built from TRBV6-5 and TRBJ2-6; 7 nucleotides line up with TRBD1. This CDR3 has 16 residues. Germline lookup yields CDR1 MNHEY and CDR2 SVGAGI. The V segment lost 2 bases and the J segment 2 bases; nucleotides outside the gene matches: 3. The CDR3 region has the DNA TGTGCCAGCAGTTACCAGACAGGGACTGGGGCCAACGTCCTGACTTTC. This translates into CASSYQTGTGANVLTF.